This T cell receptor (beta chain) is from a study of blood T cell repertoires in COVID-19. Measured with immunoSEQ multiplex PCR; TCRdb has only the in-frame clones, and not every one. Among hundreds of thousands of clones, 85% were seen once, and the ten largest hold about 2.7%. Trimming stripped 8 bases from V and 1 base from J, with 18 bases between. Looked up from germline, CDR1 is SGHAT and CDR2 is FQNNGV. The CDR3 has 15 amino acids. The chain couples TRBV11-2 to TRBJ2-7; possible D gene TRBD2, 7 bases. Sequencing was performed on PBMCs or T cells enriched from blood (not recorded which). This TCR was sampled from a woman aged 45-60 years who had recovered from COVID-19. CDR3 DNA: TGTGCCAGCGAACCAGGGGCTAGCGGATCCTACGAGCAGTACTTC. It translates to CASEPGASGSYEQYF.